This section outlines one T cell receptor beta chain sequence together with its context. The data were taken from a study of blood T cell repertoires in COVID-19. At the level of the study: Specimens from acute and convalescent COVID-19 originated in the United States, Italy and Spain.

TCRdb keeps only in-frame clones here, not all; method: immunoSEQ multiplex PCR. The data show about 210,000 clones, 81% seen once. Adults between about 18 and 95 years of age took part from approximately 24 US areas. Donors were grouped by their self-reported clinical history. The germline V gene encodes CDR1 MNHEY and CDR2 SVGAGI. The CDR3 covers 16 residues. V was pared by 0 bases and J by 2 bases, with 14 bases between. V usage is TRBV6-5 and J usage is TRBJ2-7, with D possibly TRBD2 on 6 matching bases. This TCR was sampled from a woman aged 45 to 65 with acute COVID-19. The sequenced sample was PBMCs or T cells enriched from blood (not recorded which). DNA for the CDR3: TGTGCCAGCAGTTACTCGTACGGGAGTGGGGCCTACGAGCAGTACTTC. It yields the protein CASSYSYGSGAYEQYF.